The rows below give T cell receptor beta chains drawn from one sample of a study of cytomegalovirus exposure and HLA in healthy donors. Method: immunoSEQ multiplex PCR; TCRdb's copy keeps in-frame clones and lacks some. The sample records about 260,000 clones, roughly 86% being singletons. Sample: PBMCs. The receptors originated from a woman in her 40s in good health and CMV-seropositive. The CDR3 runs from the conserved cysteine through the conserved F or W. Each record gives: J gene, D gene, V gene, CDR3 length, clone size, CDR3 DNA, CDR3 protein. D genes are given only for firm matches. Only part of the rows carry a size: once, few, many, or a class if the clone is expanded.

TRBJ1-4 TRBD1 TRBV29-1 13 NA TGCAGCGCACAGGGGGCTCAGGGTGAAAAACTGTTTTTT CSAQGAQGEKLFF
TRBJ2-7 NA TRBV5-1 14 once TGCGCCAGCAGCTTCAGGGGAGGGGACTACGAGCAGTACTTC CASSFRGGDYEQYF
TRBJ2-5 NA TRBV7-3 13 few TGTGCCAGCAGCACGGGTCCTTCGGAGACCCAGTACTTC CASSTGPSETQYF
TRBJ2-1 NA TRBV29-1 14 NA TGCAGCGTTGCAGGGGGGATCTCCTACAATGAGCAGTTCTTC CSVAGGISYNEQFF
TRBJ1-5 NA TRBV6-1 13 NA TGTGCCAGCAGGCCAGGTTACGGTCAGCCCCAGCATTTT CASRPGYGQPQHF
TRBJ1-5 NA TRBV7-9 12 NA TGTGCCAGCAGATCAGGCAATCAGCCCCAGCATTTT CASRSGNQPQHF
TRBJ2-1 NA TRBV9 16 NA TGTGCCAGCAGCTCAGCTGGGGACATACGAAACAATGAGCAGTTCTTC CASSSAGDIRNNEQFF
TRBJ1-1 NA TRBV5-6 14 medium-sized TGTGCCAGCAGCTTGGACAGATTGAACACTGAAGCTTTCTTT CASSLDRLNTEAFF
TRBJ2-7 TRBD2 TRBV5-6 15 NA TGTGCCAGCAGCGTCGGACTAGCGGAATCCTACGAGCAGTACTTC CASSVGLAESYEQYF
TRBJ1-2 NA TRBV6-5 13 NA TGTGCCAGCAGTTACTCGGGCGTCTATGGCTACACCTTC CASSYSGVYGYTF
TRBJ2-7 TRBD2 TRBV2 15 few TGTGCCAGCAGTGAAGGAGGACTAGCGGGATTCGAGCAGTACTTC CASSEGGLAGFEQYF
TRBJ2-1 NA TRBV19 14 NA TGTGCCAGTAGTATAGGTGGCACATACAATGAGCAGTTCTTC CASSIGGTYNEQFF
TRBJ2-5 TRBD1 TRBV12-5 15 few TGTGCTAGTGGAACAACAGGGGATCCGAGGGAGACCCAGTACTTC CASGTTGDPRETQYF
TRBJ1-2 NA TRBV29-1 15 NA TGCAGCGTTGCCACTCAGGGGATAAACAACTATGGCTACACCTTC CSVATQGINNYGYTF
TRBJ1-1 NA TRBV11-1 15 NA TGTGCCAGCAGCCGAACCGGGTCGCCGAACACTGAAGCTTTCTTT CASSRTGSPNTEAFF
TRBJ2-5 TRBD1 TRBV28 15 NA TGTGCCAGCAGCCCCGGGACAGGGAGGTCAGAGACCCAGTACTTC CASSPGTGRSETQYF
TRBJ1-2 NA TRBV7-9 17 NA TGTGCCAGCAGCCTCCAAAGTTTGGACAGCTCAGACTATGGCTACACCTTC CASSLQSLDSSDYGYTF
TRBJ1-1 NA TRBV27 16 NA TGTGCCAGCAGTTTAGCTAGTTACTTAATGAACACTGAAGCTTTCTTT CASSLASYLMNTEAFF
TRBJ2-2 NA TRBV9 15 NA TGTGCCAGCAGCGTGAGGGACACAACCTCCGGGGAGCTGTTTTTT CASSVRDTTSGELFF
TRBJ2-3 TRBD2 TRBV7-9 16 few TGTGCCAGCAGCTCGGGACTAGCGGGAGGGCCAGATACGCAGTATTTT CASSSGLAGGPDTQYF
TRBJ2-3 TRBD2 TRBV5-1 18 NA TGCGCCAGCAGCTTAAGGCTAGCGGGAGGACCTAGCACAGATACGCAGTATTTT CASSLRLAGGPSTDTQYF
TRBJ2-7 TRBD2 TRBV11-2 15 few TGTGCCAGCAGCCCTTCGGGAGCGGGGCTCTACGAGCAGTACTTC CASSPSGAGLYEQYF
TRBJ2-7 TRBD2 TRBV2 15 NA TGTGCCAGCAGTGAGGGACTAGCGGGAGGTCACGAGCAGTACTTC CASSEGLAGGHEQYF
TRBJ2-1 TRBD2 TRBV19 15 few TGTGCCAGTAGCATGTCCCTAGCGGTCTACAATGAGCAGTTCTTC CASSMSLAVYNEQFF
TRBJ2-5 TRBD1 TRBV5-4 17 NA TGTGCCAGCAGCTCAGGCCCCGCCTCCGGGACAGAAGAGACCCAGTACTTC CASSSGPASGTEETQYF
TRBJ2-3 NA TRBV28 14 NA TGTGCCAGCAGTTTGCTGCAGGGCACAGATACGCAGTATTTT CASSLLQGTDTQYF
TRBJ1-1 TRBD1 TRBV19 13 NA TGTGCCAGTAGTTATGACAGGGACACTGAAGCTTTCTTT CASSYDRDTEAFF
TRBJ2-1 NA TRBV2 15 once TGTGCCAGCAGTGAAAACGGGTACTCCTACAATGAGCAGTTCTTC CASSENGYSYNEQFF
TRBJ2-7 TRBD1 TRBV6-1 11 few TGTGCCATCTACCGGGACAGGGAGCAGTACTTC CAIYRDREQYF
TRBJ2-1 NA TRBV29-1 11 few TGCAGCGCTCACAGGCGGAATGAGCAGTTCTTC CSAHRRNEQFF
TRBJ2-5 NA TRBV2 14 NA TGTGCCAGCAATCAGGGTGGTTGGGAAGAGACCCAGTACTTC CASNQGGWEETQYF
TRBJ2-5 NA TRBV18 19 once TGTGCCAGCTCACCAATACCGACAGCCCTAGCGAGGTCTGGAGAGACCCAGTACTTC CASSPIPTALARSGETQYF
TRBJ2-5 NA TRBV29-1 10 few TGCAGCGTGGCCCAAGAGACCCAGTACTTC CSVAQETQYF
TRBJ2-1 NA TRBV30 13 NA TGTGCCTGGAGAGATGCTAGTAGTCCTGAGCAGTTCTTC CAWRDASSPEQFF
TRBJ2-3 TRBD1 TRBV19 13 once TGTGCCTCGGGACAGGCGAACACAGATACGCAGTATTTT CASGQANTDTQYF
TRBJ1-2 TRBD1 TRBV10-3 14 NA TGTGCCACCTCCGGGACAGGCCTCGTCCATGGCTACACCTTC CATSGTGLVHGYTF
TRBJ2-3 NA TRBV5-4 15 NA TGTGCCAGCAGCTTGGGTCCGACTAGGGGAGATACGCAGTATTTT CASSLGPTRGDTQYF
TRBJ2-7 TRBD2 TRBV2 14 NA TGTGCCAGCAGTGAAACTAGCGGGAGTACGGAGCAGTACTTC CASSETSGSTEQYF
TRBJ2-1 NA TRBV28 11 NA TGTGCCAGCAGTTTCGAGTGGGAGCAGTTCTTC CASSFEWEQFF
TRBJ2-3 TRBD2 TRBV2 16 NA TGTGCCAGCAGCCTGGAGCTAGCGGGGAGCACAGATACGCAGTATTTT CASSLELAGSTDTQYF
TRBJ2-7 NA TRBV30 10 NA TGTGCCTGGGGAGTTTACGAGCAGTACTTC CAWGVYEQYF
TRBJ2-3 TRBD1 TRBV19 15 NA TGTGCCAGTAGTCTCGGGACAGGGGGCGCAGATACGCAGTATTTT CASSLGTGGADTQYF